The 18 T cell receptor beta chains listed next were all sequenced from one sample in a study of human T cells and chemical hapten exposure. Each CDR3 protein gets one entry after TCRdb re-called the RACE reads with MiXCR. In the table there are about 83,000 distinct CDR3 sequences, 6% to 9% of which are singletons. Stated time point: patch test 1, 2 weeks after DPC sensitization. The treatment was: therapeutic diphenylcyclopropenone sensitization with weekly scalp DPC. Here the sequenced sample was whole blood, taken in connection with sensitization to the hapten diphenylcyclopropenone (DPC). Every receptor here comes from a woman in her twenties or thirties with alopecia areata. Some clones in this sample may be carry-over from other donors' samples.

The genes are TRBV2 and TRBJ2-5; perhaps D is TRBD1 or TRBD2 (5 bases each). Trimming cost V 3 bases and J 3 bases, with 11 bases left between them. CDR1 SNHLY and CDR2 FYNNEI come from the germline V gene. The CDR3 spans 14 residues. Here the CDR3 DNA reads TGTGCCAGCAGTGATCGGGACCCAAAAGAGACCCAGTACTTC. Translated, it gives CASSDRDPKETQYF. Complete variable domain (other parts from reference TRBV2 and TRBJ2-5): EPEVTQTPSHQVTQMGQEVILRCVPISNHLYFYWYRQILGQKVEFLVSFYNNEISEKSEIFDDQFSVERPDGSNFTLKIRSTKLEDSAMYFCASSDRDPKETQYFGPGTRLLVL.

This clonotype was observed a few times. The chain carries TRBV11-2 and TRBJ2-3; 9 bases map to TRBD2. V lost 4 bases, J lost 0 bases, and 17 bases stayed unmatched. The germline V gene encodes CDR1 SGHAT and CDR2 FQNNGV. CDR3 length: 20 residues. The CDR3 loop reads CASSSPWGRGGHKSTDTQYF. CDR3 coding DNA: TGTGCCAGCAGCTCCCCATGGGGGCGGGGGGGCCATAAGAGCACAGATACGCAGTATTTT. The full variable domain, with the rest looked up from reference TRBV11-2 and TRBJ2-3, is EAGVAQSPRYKIIEKRQSVAFWCNPISGHATLYWYQQILGQGPKLLIQFQNNGVVDDSQLPKDRFSAERLKGVDSTLKIQPAKLEDSAVYLCASSSPWGRGGHKSTDTQYFGPGTRLTVL.

In its sample, this clonotype was seen a few times. The rearrangement uses TRBV6-1 and TRBJ2-3, with 9 bases identical to TRBD1. The CDR3 runs to 15 residues. Germline V gives CDR1 MNHNS, CDR2 SASEGT. V was pared by 4 bases and J by 0 bases, with 2 bases of the junction left unmatched. Here the CDR3 DNA reads TGTGCCAGCAGTGGGGGACAGGGAAGCACAGATACGCAGTATTTT. Translation gives CASSGGQGSTDTQYF.

Notes on this clonotype: A much more abundant neighbour one base away suggests this may be a read error. The chain links TRBV9 to TRBJ2-3; TRBD1 or TRBD2 may be the D gene (5 bases each). V lost 4 bases, J lost 3 bases, and 15 bases lay in between. The V gene's germline CDR1 is SGDLS and CDR2 YYNGEE. The length of the CDR3 is 15 residues. DNA for the CDR3: TGTGCCAGCAGCCCAGATGGGGGTGAGACAGATACGCAGTATTTT. It translates to CASSPDGGETDTQYF.

There are a few counts of this clonotype. This sequence joins TRBV5-4 and TRBJ1-1; D is perhaps TRBD1 (5 bases). The CDR3 extends over 15 amino acids. In germline, CDR1 is SGHNT, CDR2 YYREEE (reference sequence). Deletions cut 4 bases from V and 1 base from J, with 14 bases between. CDR3 DNA sequence: TGTGCCAGCAGCGGGGCCGGGACGGCGAACACTGAAGCTTTCTTT. Translating it yields CASSGAGTANTEAFF.

The V gene is TRBV18, the J gene TRBJ1-1; no firm D call. The CDR3 has 14 residues. Germline-derived CDR1 and CDR2 are KGHSH and LQKENI. V lost 5 bases to trimming and J lost 0 bases, with 10 bases between them. The CDR3 region has the DNA TGTGCCAGCTCATCTTCCATCGTGAACACTGAAGCTTTCTTT. Translating gives CASSSSIVNTEAFF.

This clonotype was detected many times. V and J are TRBV18 and TRBJ1-2, with D possibly being TRBD1 (5 bases). Germline V CDR1 and CDR2: KGHSH, LQKENI. The CDR3 has 14 amino acids. The V gene lost 3 bases and the J gene lost 1 base, with 9 bases spanning the gap. CDR3 amino acids: CASSPPGLNYGYTF. For the CDR3, the DNA is TGTGCCAGCTCACCTCCGGGACTTAACTATGGCTACACCTTC. The whole variable domain, remainder taken from reference TRBV18 and TRBJ1-2, is NAGVMQNPRHLVRRRGQEARLRCSPMKGHSHVYWYRQLPEEGLKFMVYLQKENIIDESGMPKERFSAEFPKEGPSILRIQQVVRGDSAAYFCASSPPGLNYGYTFGSGTRLTVV.

This clonotype was detected many times. The chain uses TRBV12-3 or TRBV12-4 and TRBJ2-5, with D possibly being TRBD1 or TRBD2 (6 bases each). Trimming stripped 6 bases from V and 3 bases from J, with 17 bases between. This CDR3 comprises 15 residues. The CDR3 protein is CASSPRGGKEETQYF. CDR3 DNA sequence: TGTGCCAGCAGCCCCCGAGGGGGGAAGGAAGAGACCCAGTACTTC.

This clonotype was counted between two and nine times. The chain joins TRBV7-9 to TRBJ1-5, with unresolved D. Germline V gene data show CDR1 as SEHNR and CDR2 as FQNEAQ (reference sequence). The V end lost 5 bases, the J end lost 3 bases, and 17 bases lay between the germline ends. The CDR3 spans 16 residues. CDR3 region: CASSLDGWYDNQPQHF. CDR3 sequence (DNA): TGTGCCAGCAGCCTCGACGGATGGTACGACAATCAGCCCCAGCATTTT. The full variable domain, with the rest looked up from reference TRBV7-9 and TRBJ1-5, is DTGVSQNPRHKITKRGQNVTFRCDPISEHNRLYWYRQTLGQGPEFLTYFQNEAQLEKSRLLSDRFSAERPKGSFSTLEIQRTEQGDSAMYLCASSLDGWYDNQPQHFGDGTRLSIL.

The chain is built from TRBV3-1 and TRBJ1-3; possibly TRBD1 for D (6 bases). Germline CDR1 reads LGHDT; CDR2 reads YNNKEL (reference sequence). The CDR3 covers 15 residues. Trimming cost V 4 bases and J 0 bases, with 10 bases left between them. CDR3 sequence reads: CASSPGAFSGNTIYF. CDR3 coding DNA: TGTGCCAGCAGCCCAGGGGCCTTCTCTGGAAACACCATATATTTT.

The gene calls are TRBV4-1 and TRBJ1-1; D may be TRBD1 (5 bases). The V end was cut by 6 bases, the J end by 1 base, with 12 bases between. The germline CDR1 and CDR2 sequences are MGHRA and YSYEKL. This CDR3 has 14 residues. The CDR3 DNA is TGCGCCAGCAGGTTGGACATCTCGAACACTGAAGCTTTCTTT. It specifies CASRLDISNTEAFF.

The chain joins TRBV27 to TRBJ2-3; tentative D call: TRBD1 (5 bases). Germline lookup yields CDR1 MNHEY and CDR2 SMNVEV (reference sequence). Trimming took 0 bases from V and 5 from J, leaving 9 bases between them. The CDR3 covers 14 residues. CDR3 protein: CASSLSIRGDTQYF. CDR3 sequence (DNA): TGTGCCAGCAGTTTATCGATTAGGGGAGATACGCAGTATTTT.

This clonotype was seen at least ten times. This chain's CDR3 is CASIKAGRDEQYF. The CDR3 DNA reads as TGTGCCAGCATCAAGGCAGGGAGGGACGAGCAGTACTTC. The rearrangement joins TRBV2 to TRBJ2-7; 7 nucleotides agree with TRBD2. Germline V gene lookup returns CDR1 SNHLY and CDR2 FYNNEI. The CDR3 has 13 residues. With V trimmed by 7 bases and J by 5 bases, 8 bases remained unmatched.

In this sample, this clonotype turned up many times. CDR3 DNA sequence: TGTGCCACCCGAGCCAAAAACATTCAGTACTTC. It yields the protein CATRAKNIQYF. This sequence joins TRBV24-1 and TRBJ2-4; D is unclear. The CDR3 consists of 11 residues. The germline V gene has CDR1 KGHDR and CDR2 SFDVKD. Trimming stripped 9 bases from V and 0 bases from J, with 2 bases between.

This clonotype was seen only a few times. CDR3 in DNA: TGTGCCAGCAGCCCCCAACTAGAGTCGGAGCAGTTCTTC. It yields the protein CASSPQLESEQFF. The rearrangement links TRBV7-3 to TRBJ2-1, with D tentatively TRBD2 (5 bases). V was pared by 5 bases and J by 10 bases, with 15 bases between. The CDR3 consists of 13 residues. The germline gives CDR1 SGHTA, CDR2 FQGTGA.

This clonotype was found a few times. The V gene is TRBV11-2, the J gene TRBJ1-1; unclear D gene. CDR1 SGHAT and CDR2 FQNNGV come from the germline V gene. Trimming removed 4 bases from V and 2 bases from J, with 8 bases in between. The CDR3 is made up of 13 amino acids. This CDR3 reads CASSSQRNTEAFF. The CDR3, as DNA: TGTGCCAGCAGCTCACAGAGAAACACTGAAGCTTTCTTT.

The table lists this clonotype with a few counts. The chain couples TRBV6-5 to TRBJ2-2, with D unresolved. The CDR3 consists of 14 residues. The germline V gene has CDR1 MNHEY and CDR2 SVGAGI. V lost 5 bases to trimming and J lost 3 bases, with 10 bases between them. In DNA, the CDR3 is TGTGCCAGCAGTCCGACCTGGGACACCGGGGAGCTGTTTTTT. It yields the protein CASSPTWDTGELFF.

This clonotype was observed at least ten times. The chain joins TRBV6-5 to TRBJ1-6, with D unresolved. The CDR3 has 16 residues. Trimming pared 0 bases from V and 3 bases from J, leaving 9 bases between. From germline, CDR1 is MNHEY and CDR2 SVGAGI. This CDR3 is CASSYSSRLYNSPLHF. CDR3 coding DNA: TGTGCCAGCAGTTACTCGAGTAGACTCTATAATTCACCCCTCCACTTT.